The 20 T cell receptor beta chains listed next were all sequenced from one sample in a study of blood T cell repertoires in COVID-19. The assay was immunoSEQ multiplex PCR, and TCRdb's table has in-frame clones only and misses some. The sample lists more than 45,000 clones; approximately 86% were seen once. Material: peripheral blood. Receptor source: a man between 60 and 75 years old with active or convalescent COVID-19.

The chain joins TRBV4-2 to TRBJ2-7; tentatively, D is TRBD2 (6 bases). The germline gives CDR1 LGHNA, CDR2 YNFKEQ. The germline V and J ends were trimmed by 1 base and 0 bases, with 7 bases remaining between them. There are 14 residues in the CDR3. CDR3 region: CASSQVLASYEQYF. The CDR3 DNA sequence: TGTGCCAGCAGCCAAGTACTAGCCTCCTACGAGCAGTACTTC.

This clone turned up a few times. V is TRBV18 and J is TRBJ2-3, with D unclear. V dropped 3 bases and J dropped 4 bases, with 11 bases sitting between them. The CDR3 sequence is 14 residues long. Germline loops: CDR1 KGHSH, CDR2 LQKENI. The CDR3 loop is CASSPGQLPDTQYF. The CDR3 DNA sequence: TGTGCCAGCTCACCGGGCCAGCTCCCAGATACGCAGTATTTT.

CDR3 in amino acids: CAWVGLPNTEAFF. The CDR3 DNA reads as TGTGCCTGGGTTGGACTGCCGAACACTGAAGCTTTCTTT. The V call is TRBV30, the J call TRBJ1-1; D gene unclear. Germline V gene data show CDR1 as GTSNPN and CDR2 as SVGIG (reference sequence). There are 13 residues in the CDR3. V was trimmed by 5 bases and J by 1 base, leaving 11 bases between them.

This sequence joins TRBV4-1 and TRBJ2-1, with D uncertain. CDR3 size: 12 residues. V lost 1 base to trimming and J lost 6 bases, with 4 bases between them. Germline V gene lookup returns CDR1 MGHRA and CDR2 YSYEKL. The CDR3 spells CASSQVANEQFF. The CDR3 nucleotides are TGCGCCAGCAGCCAAGTGGCCAATGAGCAGTTCTTC.

The chain uses TRBV18 and TRBJ2-7; 7 bases are a match to TRBD1. Germline lookup yields CDR1 KGHSH and CDR2 LQKENI. V was pared by 0 bases and J by 0 bases, with 2 bases of the junction left unmatched. CDR3 size: 15 residues. CDR3 DNA sequence: TGTGCCAGCTCACCACCGCCAGGGGGCTCCTACGAGCAGTACTTC. This gives the protein CASSPPPGGSYEQYF.

This chain uses TRBV5-1 with TRBJ1-1; D is uncertain. From germline, CDR1 is SGHRS and CDR2 YFSETQ. This CDR3 spans 13 amino acids. Between the trimmed V and J ends, which lost 0 bases and 7 bases, there was a span of 10 bases. This chain's CDR3 is CASSLDTGNEAFF. The DNA of the CDR3 is TGCGCCAGCAGCTTGGACACGGGTAATGAAGCTTTCTTT.

CDR3 coding DNA: TGCGCCAGCAGTCATCCCGCGGGACAGGGTTGGGCAGATACGCAGTATTTT. This encodes CASSHPAGQGWADTQYF. The rearrangement uses TRBV23-1 and TRBJ2-3, with TRBD1 identical over 9 bases. TRBV23-1 is marked as an open reading frame, function uncertain. The CDR3 length is 17 residues. Trimming removed 3 bases from V and 4 bases from J; junction bases left unmatched: 11.

This clone was picked up one time. V gene TRBV19 combines with J gene TRBJ1-6; TRBD1 agrees at 7 bases. Trimming took 5 bases from V and 8 from J; bases not matched to a gene: 9. The CDR3 has 15 residues. Germline values: CDR1 LNHDA, CDR2 SQIVND (reference sequence). The CDR3 loop is CASSLSGQLHSPLHF. The CDR3 region has the DNA TGTGCCAGTAGTTTGTCGGGACAGCTTCATTCACCCCTCCACTTT.

J is TRBJ2-7 and V is TRBV7-3; 11 bases fit TRBD2. Per the germline V gene, CDR1 is SGHTA and CDR2 is FQGTGA. The CDR3 runs to 17 residues. J was trimmed by 1 base and V by 1 base; bases with no gene match: 6. DNA of the CDR3: TGTGCCAGCAGCTTAAGACCCCTAGCGGGGGGTTCCTACGAGCAGTACTTC. As protein: CASSLRPLAGGSYEQYF.

As to this clone: One end of the junction fails to match germline, which may point to a read error. The chain employs TRBV3-1 (or the pseudogene TRBV3-2) and TRBJ1-2; D perhaps matches TRBD1 (6 bases). Germline assignment: CDR1 LGHDT and CDR2 YNNKEL (reference sequence). The CDR3 has 15 residues. CDR3 in DNA: TGTGCCAGCAGCCAAGAAGAGTTCGGGACATTTACCACCCATTTC. Protein sequence: CASSQEEFGTFTTHF.

This rearrangement joins TRBV18 to TRBJ2-3; D is undetermined. CDR3 length: 13 amino acids. CDR1 is KGHSH and CDR2 is LQKENI in the germline V gene. V was shortened by 0 bases and J by 6 bases, with 7 bases between the two germline ends. The CDR3 loop is CASSPPVRDTQYF. The CDR3 DNA reads TGTGCCAGCTCACCACCGGTCCGGGATACGCAGTATTTT.

The J gene is TRBJ1-4, the V gene TRBV6-2 or TRBV6-3, with 7 bases lining up with TRBD1. The CDR3 spans 16 residues. Germline V lookup: CDR1 MNHEY, CDR2 SVGEGT. V lost 5 bases and J lost 5; bases outside the gene matches: 11. CDR3 sequence reads: CASSPPGQQQNEKLFF. The CDR3 bases are TGTGCCAGCAGTCCGCCGGGACAGCAACAAAATGAAAAACTGTTTTTT.

This sequence joins TRBV6-5 and TRBJ1-4; perhaps TRBD1 as D (6 bases). Looked up from germline, CDR1 is MNHEY and CDR2 is SVGAGI. V gave up 6 bases and J gave up 8 bases, with 16 bases separating them. The CDR3 has 14 amino acids. CDR3 nucleotide sequence: TGTGCCAGCAGACCGCCTGGGGGCGGGGAAAAACTGTTTTTT. It specifies CASRPPGGGEKLFF.

This chain connects TRBV19 to TRBJ1-2; the match to TRBD1 covers 7 bases. Germline CDR1 and CDR2: LNHDA and SQIVND (reference sequence). V gave up 0 bases and J gave up 3 bases; unmatched junction bases: 13. The CDR3 runs 18 residues. CDR3 bases: TGTGCCAGTAGTATAGATAGACCTGGACAGGTGAATTACTATGGCTACACCTTC. Its protein is CASSIDRPGQVNYYGYTF.

This clone is a singleton in its sample. The gene calls are TRBV7-9 and TRBJ2-5; D may be TRBD2 (5 bases). Deletions cut 2 bases from V and 5 bases from J, with 21 bases between. Germline CDR1 SEHNR, CDR2 FQNEAQ (reference sequence). The CDR3 runs to 17 residues. As DNA, the CDR3 is TGTGCCAGCAGCTTATTAGGACGCCCTCCCACGGGGGAGACCCAGTACTTC. Amino acids: CASSLLGRPPTGETQYF. Looking up the rest from reference TRBV7-9 and TRBJ2-5 gives the full variable domain: DTGVSQNPRHKITKRGQNVTFRCDPISEHNRLYWYRQTLGQGPEFLTYFQNEAQLEKSRLLSDRFSAERPKGSFSTLEIQRTEQGDSAMYLCASSLLGRPPTGETQYFGPGTRLLVL.

The chain is built from TRBV6-6 and TRBJ1-3; D is possibly TRBD1 (5 bases). Germline values: CDR1 MNHNY, CDR2 SVGAGI (reference sequence). The CDR3 covers 15 residues. V shed 4 bases and J shed 2 bases, with 12 bases lying between them. CDR3 sequence: CASSFPQGTGNTIYF. CDR3 DNA: TGTGCCAGCAGTTTCCCCCAGGGTACTGGAAACACCATATATTTT.

This chain joins TRBV9 and TRBJ2-1; 8 bases are shared with TRBD2. CDR1 is SGDLS and CDR2 is YYNGEE in the germline V gene. The V gene end was trimmed by 0 bases and the J gene end by 8 bases; junction bases not matched to a gene: 10. The CDR3 is 16 residues long. CDR3: CASSVELAGGNDEQFF. The CDR3 DNA is TGTGCCAGCAGCGTAGAGCTAGCGGGTGGCAACGATGAGCAGTTCTTC.

The chain links TRBV10-1 to TRBJ2-3, with 10 bases aligning to TRBD2. The CDR3 covers 15 residues. Germline V gives CDR1 WNHNN, CDR2 SYGVQD (reference sequence). The V gene end was trimmed by 4 bases and the J gene end by 5 bases; junction bases not matched to a gene: 6. In nucleotides, the CDR3 is TGCGCCAGCAGTGCGACTAGCGGGCGTCAAGATACGCAGTATTTT. The encoded protein is CASSATSGRQDTQYF.

The rearrangement uses TRBV15 and TRBJ1-1; no clear D gene. Germline assignment: CDR1 LNHNV and CDR2 YYDKDF (reference sequence). The V end lost 1 base, the J end lost 8 bases, and 11 bases lay between the germline ends. This CDR3 contains 13 residues. CDR3 DNA: TGTGCCACCAGCAGAGGCTATCTCCCAGAAGCTTTCTTT. Its protein is CATSRGYLPEAFF.

This clone turned up a few times. This sequence joins TRBV6-6 and TRBJ1-1, with D possibly TRBD1 on 5 matching bases. This CDR3 is 16 amino acids long. Germline CDR1 reads MNHNY; CDR2 reads SVGAGI (reference sequence). V was pared by 0 bases and J by 5 bases, with 16 bases between. The CDR3 loop is CASSYSIEGRETEAFF. CDR3 nucleotide sequence: TGTGCCAGCAGTTACTCGATAGAGGGACGGGAGACTGAAGCTTTCTTT.